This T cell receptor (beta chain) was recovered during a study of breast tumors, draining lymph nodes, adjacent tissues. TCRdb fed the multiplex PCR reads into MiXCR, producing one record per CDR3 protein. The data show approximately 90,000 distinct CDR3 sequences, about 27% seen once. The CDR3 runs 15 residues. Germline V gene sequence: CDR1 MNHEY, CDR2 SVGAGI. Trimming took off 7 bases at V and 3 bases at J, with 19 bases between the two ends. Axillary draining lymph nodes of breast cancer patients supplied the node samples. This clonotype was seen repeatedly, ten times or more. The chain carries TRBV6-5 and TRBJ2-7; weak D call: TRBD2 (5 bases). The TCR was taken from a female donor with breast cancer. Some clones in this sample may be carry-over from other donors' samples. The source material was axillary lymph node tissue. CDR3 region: CASTRVIGNRYEQYF. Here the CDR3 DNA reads TGTGCCAGCACTCGCGTGATCGGGAATCGCTACGAGCAGTACTTC.